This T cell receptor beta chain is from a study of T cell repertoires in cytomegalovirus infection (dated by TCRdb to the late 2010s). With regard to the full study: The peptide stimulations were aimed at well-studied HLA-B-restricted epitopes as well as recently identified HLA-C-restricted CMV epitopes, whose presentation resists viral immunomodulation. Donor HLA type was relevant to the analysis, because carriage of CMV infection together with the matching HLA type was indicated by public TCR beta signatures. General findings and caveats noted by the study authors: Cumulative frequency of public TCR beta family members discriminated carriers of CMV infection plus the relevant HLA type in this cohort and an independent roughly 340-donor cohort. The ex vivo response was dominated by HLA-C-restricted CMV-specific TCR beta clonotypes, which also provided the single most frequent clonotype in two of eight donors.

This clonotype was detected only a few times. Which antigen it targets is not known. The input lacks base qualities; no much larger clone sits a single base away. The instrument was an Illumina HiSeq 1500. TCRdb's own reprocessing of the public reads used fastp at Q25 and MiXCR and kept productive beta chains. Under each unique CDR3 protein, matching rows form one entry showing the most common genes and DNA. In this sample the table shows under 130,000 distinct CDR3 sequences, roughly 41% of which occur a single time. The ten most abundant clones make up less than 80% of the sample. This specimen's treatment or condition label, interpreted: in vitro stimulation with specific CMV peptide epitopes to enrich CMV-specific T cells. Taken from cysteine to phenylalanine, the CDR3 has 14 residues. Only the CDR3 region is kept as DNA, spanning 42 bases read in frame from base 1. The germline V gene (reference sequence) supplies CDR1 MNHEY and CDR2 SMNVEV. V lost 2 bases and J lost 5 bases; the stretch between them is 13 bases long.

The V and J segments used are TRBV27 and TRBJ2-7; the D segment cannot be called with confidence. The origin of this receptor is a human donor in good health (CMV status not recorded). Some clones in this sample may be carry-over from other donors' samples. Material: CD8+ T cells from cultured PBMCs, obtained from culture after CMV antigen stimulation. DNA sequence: TGTGCCAGCAGTTTAGGGCAGGTCGTGAACGAGCAGTACTTC. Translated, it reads CASSLGQVVNEQYF.